This T cell receptor (beta chain) was recorded in a study of T cells in localized non-small cell lung cancer. The V end was cut by 0 bases, the J end by 1 base, with 19 bases between. CDR3 size: 18 residues. From germline, CDR1 is SGHRS and CDR2 YFSETQ. Repertoires were generated with immunoSEQ multiplex PCR, while TCRdb's copy carries only in-frame clones and drops some. The sample yields roughly 61,000 clones, about four fifths seen once. Sequenced material: PBMCs, taken before any cancer treatment. The chain combines TRBV5-1 with TRBJ1-1; D remains unclear. The receptor was isolated from a man between 40 and 70 years old with stage II lung adenocarcinoma. CDR3 sequence (DNA): TGCGCCAGCAGCTTGGTGGGATATGGGAATAGGAAGAACACTGAAGCTTTCTTT. It specifies CASSLVGYGNRKNTEAFF.